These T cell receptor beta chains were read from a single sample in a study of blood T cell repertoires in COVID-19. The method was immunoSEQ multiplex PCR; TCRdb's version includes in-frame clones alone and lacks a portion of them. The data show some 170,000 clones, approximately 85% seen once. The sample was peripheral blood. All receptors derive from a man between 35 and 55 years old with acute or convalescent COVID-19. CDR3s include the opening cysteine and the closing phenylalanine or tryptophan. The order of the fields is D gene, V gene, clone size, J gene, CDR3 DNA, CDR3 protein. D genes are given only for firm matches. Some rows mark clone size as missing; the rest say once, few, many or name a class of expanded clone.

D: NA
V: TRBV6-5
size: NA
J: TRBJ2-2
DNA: TGTGCCAGCACCCAGAAGGGGGCCGGGGAGCTGTTTTTT
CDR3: CASTQKGAGELFF

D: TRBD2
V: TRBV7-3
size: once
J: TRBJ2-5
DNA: TGTGCCAGCAGCTCCAGCGGGGGGGCCGGAGAGACCCAGTACTTC
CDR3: CASSSSGGAGETQYF

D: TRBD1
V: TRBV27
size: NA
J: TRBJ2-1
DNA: TGTGCCAGCAGTTTATCGAGACAGGGGGCTCGAAATGAGCAGTTCTTC
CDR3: CASSLSRQGARNEQFF

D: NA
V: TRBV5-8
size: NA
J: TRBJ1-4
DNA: TGTGCCAGCAGCTTCCTACAGGGCCGGGAAGCTAATGAAAAACTGTTTTTT
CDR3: CASSFLQGREANEKLFF

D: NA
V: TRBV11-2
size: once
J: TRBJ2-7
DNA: TGTGCCAGCAGCTTAACCCTTCGGGACGAGCAGTACTTC
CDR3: CASSLTLRDEQYF

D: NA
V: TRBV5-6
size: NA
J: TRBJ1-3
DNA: TGTGCCAGCAGCTCGGGGGGGCGGCCTGGAAACACCATATATTTT
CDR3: CASSSGGRPGNTIYF

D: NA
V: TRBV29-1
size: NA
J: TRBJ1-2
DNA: TGCAGCGTTCGGATGGCGGGAGGGACCCTCTATGGCTACACCTTC
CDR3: CSVRMAGGTLYGYTF

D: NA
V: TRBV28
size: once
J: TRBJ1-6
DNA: TGTGCCAGCGCCGGAGGAGTAGGTTCACCCCTCCACTTT
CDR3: CASAGGVGSPLHF

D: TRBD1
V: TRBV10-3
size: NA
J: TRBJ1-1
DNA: TGTGCCATCAATCAGGGGACAGCTGAAGCTTTCTTT
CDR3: CAINQGTAEAFF

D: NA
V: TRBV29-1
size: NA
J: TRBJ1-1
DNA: TGCAGCGTCGCGGGGGTACTGAACACTGAAGCTTTCTTT
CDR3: CSVAGVLNTEAFF

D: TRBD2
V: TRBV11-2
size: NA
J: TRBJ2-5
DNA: TGTGCCAGCAGCCTTCGTAGCGGGGGGTTAACTTCGGAGACCCAGTACTTC
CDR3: CASSLRSGGLTSETQYF

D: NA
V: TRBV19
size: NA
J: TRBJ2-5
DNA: TGTGCCAGTAGTATAGGAGGGCTTGGGACCCAGTACTTC
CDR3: CASSIGGLGTQYF

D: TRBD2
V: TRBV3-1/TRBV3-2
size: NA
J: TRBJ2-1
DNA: TGTGCCAGCAGCTCCTACGGGGGGAGCTCCTACAATGAGCAGTTCTTC
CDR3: CASSSYGGSSYNEQFF